This passage covers 30 T cell receptor beta chains from one sample sequenced in a study of blood T cell repertoires in COVID-19. Sequenced by immunoSEQ multiplex PCR; TCRdb stores in-frame clones only, minus some. This sample yields roughly 400,000 clones, of which around 89% are seen a single time; roughly 1.1% belongs to the top ten. The sample comprised PBMCs or T cells enriched from blood (not recorded which). These receptors were taken from a man aged 30 to 39 who had recovered from COVID-19.

The chain combines TRBV14 with TRBJ2-3; D might be TRBD1 (6 bases). The CDR3 spans 16 residues. Trimming took off 0 bases at V and 0 bases at J, with 10 bases between the two ends. The germline V gene encodes CDR1 SGHDN and CDR2 FVKESK. The CDR3 here is CASSQDRTASTDTQYF. DNA of the CDR3: TGTGCCAGCAGCCAAGATCGGACAGCTAGCACAGATACGCAGTATTTT.

The V gene is TRBV6-1, the J gene TRBJ1-2; 8 bases align to TRBD1. This CDR3 region has 17 residues. Losses at the gene ends were 1 base for V and 4 bases for J; bases not matched to a gene: 11. Germline V gene sequence: CDR1 MNHNS, CDR2 SASEGT. CDR3 amino acids: CASSEVGSGGSGYGYTF. The CDR3, as DNA: TGTGCCAGCAGTGAAGTCGGGTCAGGGGGCTCGGGCTATGGCTACACCTTC.

This chain joins TRBV25-1 and TRBJ2-1; 7 bases are shared with TRBD2. Germline assignment: CDR1 MGHDK and CDR2 SYGVNS. The CDR3 is made up of 18 amino acids. With V trimmed by 5 bases and J by 8 bases, 21 bases remained unmatched. The CDR3 is CASSRAEAGVIAIDEQFF. CDR3 sequence (DNA): TGTGCCAGCAGTAGGGCGGAGGCGGGAGTAATCGCTATCGATGAGCAGTTCTTC. Together with reference TRBV25-1 and TRBJ2-1, the CDR3 gives the full variable domain: EADIYQTPRYLVIGTGKKITLECSQTMGHDKMYWYQQDPGMELHLIHYSYGVNSTEKGDLSSESTVSRIRTEHFPLTLESARPSHTSQYLCASSRAEAGVIAIDEQFFGPGTRLTVL.

The chain uses TRBV9 and TRBJ1-6, with D perhaps TRBD1 (6 bases). CDR3 length: 15 residues. Trimming removed 0 bases from V and 10 bases from J, with 14 bases in between. CDR1 is SGDLS, CDR2 YYNGEE, per germline. This chain's CDR3 is CASSVGTVETSPLHF. The CDR3 DNA sequence: TGTGCCAGCAGCGTAGGGACAGTCGAAACCTCACCCCTCCACTTT. Using reference TRBV9 and TRBJ1-6 for the parts outside the CDR3, the full variable domain is DSGVTQTPKHLITATGQRVTLRCSPRSGDLSVYWYQQSLDQGLQFLIQYYNGEERAKGNILERFSAQQFPDLHSELNLSSLELGDSALYFCASSVGTVETSPLHFGNGTRLTVT.

The rearrangement links TRBV2 to TRBJ2-2, with D possibly being TRBD2 (6 bases). Germline V CDR1 and CDR2: SNHLY, FYNNEI. The V end was cut by 3 bases, the J end by 2 bases, with 13 bases between. CDR3 length equals 16 residues. The DNA of the CDR3 is TGTGCCAGCAGTGACGTCGGGACTGCTAACACCGGGGAGCTGTTTTTT. This encodes CASSDVGTANTGELFF.

V and J are TRBV7-2 and TRBJ2-5, with a possible D match to TRBD2 (7 bases). The CDR3 extends over 14 amino acids. Trimming took off 7 bases at V and 0 bases at J, with 12 bases between the two ends. Germline lookup yields CDR1 SGHTA and CDR2 FQGNSA. CDR3 coding DNA: TGTGCCAGCAAGAGGGGGGGGTACCAAGAGACCCAGTACTTC. Amino acids: CASKRGGYQETQYF.

V usage is TRBV9 and J usage is TRBJ1-2; no clear D gene. Germline CDR1 is SGDLS and CDR2 is YYNGEE. Trimming cost V 4 bases and J 1 base, with 23 bases left between them. The CDR3 sequence is 18 residues long. The CDR3 DNA sequence: TGTGCCAGCAGCTCCCACCTATCCAAATCCTTTCATAACTATGGCTACACCTTC. Protein product: CASSSHLSKSFHNYGYTF.

The chain uses TRBV2 and TRBJ1-5; a weak D match, TRBD1 (5 bases). The V end lost 2 bases, the J end lost 3 bases, and 8 bases lay between the germline ends. The length of the CDR3 is 14 residues. The V gene's germline CDR1 is SNHLY and CDR2 FYNNEI. The CDR3 sequence is CASSETGNNQPQHF. The CDR3 DNA reads as TGTGCCAGCAGTGAAACAGGCAACAATCAGCCCCAGCATTTT. The whole variable domain, remainder taken from reference TRBV2 and TRBJ1-5, is EPEVTQTPSHQVTQMGQEVILRCVPISNHLYFYWYRQILGQKVEFLVSFYNNEISEKSEIFDDQFSVERPDGSNFTLKIRSTKLEDSAMYFCASSETGNNQPQHFGDGTRLSIL.

The chain combines TRBV5-1 with TRBJ2-3, with 13 nucleotides matching TRBD2. V shed 0 bases, J shed 4 bases, and the junction held 8 bases outside the gene matches. This CDR3 is built from 18 residues. The germline V gene has CDR1 SGHRS and CDR2 YFSETQ. As DNA, the CDR3 is TGCGCCAGCAGCTTGGGGTCCTGGACTAGCGGGAGCTCAGATACGCAGTATTTT. Its translation is CASSLGSWTSGSSDTQYF.

A single count supports this clone. The chain links TRBV28 to TRBJ1-5; the match to TRBD1 covers 7 bases. CDR3 length: 15 residues. Germline V CDR1 and CDR2: MDHEN, SYDVKM. V trimming: 6 bases; J trimming: 7 bases; junction bases outside the gene matches: 12. Written as DNA, the CDR3 is TGTGCCAGCAGAGGTCGGACAGGAAGCTGGCAGCCCCAGCATTTT. Its translation: CASRGRTGSWQPQHF.

Only a few counts were recorded for this clone. The chain uses TRBV19 and TRBJ1-4; 7 nucleotides align to TRBD1. The length of the CDR3 is 14 residues. Unmatched junction bases numbered 7, after V lost 5 bases and J lost 7 bases. Germline loops: CDR1 LNHDA, CDR2 SQIVND (reference sequence). CDR3 DNA: TGTGCCAGTAGTCCAGGGGGTGGTACTGAAAAACTGTTTTTT. This codes for CASSPGGGTEKLFF.

The chain couples TRBV7-8 to TRBJ1-5; D is uncertain. The V end was cut by 0 bases, the J end by 7 bases, with 7 bases between. Germline CDR1 reads SGHVS; CDR2 reads FQNEAQ. The length of the CDR3 is 13 residues. The CDR3 bases are TGTGCCAGCAGCTTAGCGAGATTGCAGCCCCAGCATTTT. Protein product: CASSLARLQPQHF.

The chain uses TRBV18 and TRBJ2-7; 10 bases match TRBD1. Germline CDR1 is KGHSH and CDR2 is LQKENI. This CDR3 contains 14 residues. V trimming: 5 bases; J trimming: 7 bases; junction bases outside the gene matches: 8. The CDR3 loop is CASSSGTGAREQYF. The CDR3 nucleotides are TGTGCCAGCTCATCCGGGACAGGGGCGCGGGAGCAGTACTTC.

This rearrangement joins TRBV10-3 to TRBJ2-1, with 8 bases aligning to TRBD1. The germline V gene encodes CDR1 ENHRY and CDR2 SYGVKD. The CDR3 has 14 amino acids. J lost 4 bases, V lost 8 bases, and 7 bases had no gene match. This chain's CDR3 is CAIQRQGSYNEQFF. CDR3 nucleotide sequence: TGTGCCATCCAAAGACAGGGGTCGTACAATGAGCAGTTCTTC.

The chain uses TRBV28 and TRBJ1-2, with a tentative D call TRBD1 (6 bases). Between the trimmed V and J ends, which lost 5 bases and 4 bases, there was a span of 11 bases. Germline CDR1 is MDHEN and CDR2 is SYDVKM. The CDR3 consists of 13 residues. The chain's CDR3 is CASSRTELYGYTF. CDR3 nucleotide sequence: TGTGCCAGCAGTCGGACAGAACTCTATGGCTACACCTTC.

Remarks on this clone: A junction boundary mismatches the germline segment, possibly from a read error. The rearrangement joins TRBV4-1 to TRBJ2-2; D is possibly TRBD2 (6 bases). CDR1 MGHRA and CDR2 YSYEKL come from the germline V gene. The length of the CDR3 is 16 residues. CDR3 amino acids: CASIQRASANTGELFF. The CDR3 DNA follows: TGCGCCAGCATCCAACGGGCTAGCGCGAACACCGGGGAGCTGTTTTTT.

The chain has TRBV28 and TRBJ1-1; no definite D call. CDR3 length equals 14 residues. Trimming took 1 base from V and 1 from J, leaving 7 bases between them. The germline V gene has CDR1 MDHEN and CDR2 SYDVKM. The chain's CDR3 is CASSLSPGNTEAFF. The CDR3 nucleotides are TGTGCCAGCAGTTTATCCCCGGGGAACACTGAAGCTTTCTTT. The entire variable domain, with the rest obtained from reference TRBV28 and TRBJ1-1, is as follows: DVKVTQSSRYLVKRTGEKVFLECVQDMDHENMFWYRQDPGLGLRLIYFSYDVKMKEKGDIPEGYSVSREKKERFSLILESASTNQTSMYLCASSLSPGNTEAFFGQGTRLTVV.

The chain carries TRBV13 and TRBJ2-1; D call uncertain. This CDR3 has 15 amino acids. Looked up from germline, CDR1 is PRHDT and CDR2 is FYEKMQ (reference sequence). V was shortened by 5 bases and J by 0 bases, with 11 bases between the two germline ends. CDR3 amino acids: CASSTTASSYNEQFF. Here the CDR3 DNA reads TGTGCCAGCAGCACGACTGCGAGCTCCTACAATGAGCAGTTCTTC. Combining the CDR3 with reference TRBV13 and TRBJ2-1 gives the whole variable domain AAGVIQSPRHLIKEKRETATLKCYPIPRHDTVYWYQQGPGQDPQFLISFYEKMQSDKGSIPDRFSAQQFSDYHSELNMSSLELGDSALYFCASSTTASSYNEQFFGPGTRLTVL.

The chain uses TRBV5-1 and TRBJ1-1, with 7 nucleotides matching TRBD1. The V gene's germline CDR1 is SGHRS and CDR2 YFSETQ. J gave up 0 bases and V 0 bases, and 2 bases lay outside the gene matches. CDR3 length: 15 amino acids. CDR3 amino acids: CASSLGGQVNTEAFF. The CDR3 nucleotides read TGCGCCAGCAGCTTGGGTGGACAGGTGAACACTGAAGCTTTCTTT.

This clone came up once. This chain links TRBV7-3 with TRBJ2-2, with D possibly matching TRBD1 (6 bases). The V gene's germline CDR1 is SGHTA and CDR2 FQGTGA. V lost 3 bases, J lost 5 bases, and 13 bases lay in between. CDR3 length equals 15 residues. CDR3 DNA sequence: TGTGCCAGCAGCTTGACAGGTTCTCAGACCGGGGAGCTGTTTTTT. Translated, it gives CASSLTGSQTGELFF.

The chain joins TRBV7-3 to TRBJ2-2; 12 bases are a match to TRBD2. CDR3 length equals 16 residues. The germline V gene has CDR1 SGHTA and CDR2 FQGTGA. V trimming: 0 bases; J trimming: 11 bases; junction bases outside the gene matches: 7. CDR3 nucleotide sequence: TGTGCCAGCAGCTTAACGTGGGCTAGCGGGAGGGACGAGCTGTTTTTT. Its protein product is CASSLTWASGRDELFF.

The chain has TRBV27 and TRBJ2-7, with TRBD1 matching 8 bases. The CDR3 has 14 residues. Germline V gene sequence: CDR1 MNHEY, CDR2 SMNVEV (reference sequence). The V and J ends lost 6 bases and 3 bases, in that order; junction bases with no gene match: 7. The CDR3 DNA is TGTGCCAGCAGGACTCACAGGGGGTTCTACGAGCAGTACTTC. This sequence encodes CASRTHRGFYEQYF.

The chain employs TRBV11-2 and TRBJ2-3; 9 nucleotides line up with TRBD2. Germline V gene sequence: CDR1 SGHAT, CDR2 FQNNGV. The CDR3 consists of 16 residues. Unmatched junction bases numbered 6, after V lost 1 base and J lost 4 bases. CDR3 in amino acids: CASSLGGLASPDTQYF. The CDR3 bases are TGTGCCAGCAGCTTAGGGGGACTAGCTTCCCCAGATACGCAGTATTTT. Full variable domain (remainder filled in from reference TRBV11-2 and TRBJ2-3): EAGVAQSPRYKIIEKRQSVAFWCNPISGHATLYWYQQILGQGPKLLIQFQNNGVVDDSQLPKDRFSAERLKGVDSTLKIQPAKLEDSAVYLCASSLGGLASPDTQYFGPGTRLTVL.

The chain combines TRBV29-1 with TRBJ2-7; the match to TRBD2 covers 11 bases. Germline-derived CDR1 and CDR2 are SQVTM and ANQGSEA. V lost 7 bases, J lost 3 bases, and 5 bases stayed unmatched. This CDR3 comprises 13 residues. The CDR3 reads CSARLAGSYEQYF. In nucleotides, the CDR3 is TGCAGCGCTCGACTAGCGGGAAGCTACGAGCAGTACTTC.

The chain recombines TRBV11-2 with TRBJ2-1; the match to TRBD2 covers 10 bases. V lost 4 bases and J lost 10; bases outside the gene matches: 10. The germline gives CDR1 SGHAT, CDR2 FQNNGV. This CDR3 has 15 residues. The CDR3 region is CASSSTLAGVQEQFF. The CDR3 DNA reads as TGTGCCAGCAGCTCAACTCTAGCGGGAGTACAGGAGCAGTTCTTC.

The rearrangement links TRBV2 to TRBJ1-5, with 7 bases identical to TRBD1. Unmatched junction bases numbered 6, after V lost 3 bases and J lost 7 bases. Germline lookup yields CDR1 SNHLY and CDR2 FYNNEI. The CDR3 is 14 residues long. CDR3 in amino acids: CASSELTGEQPQHF. The CDR3 nucleotides read TGTGCCAGCAGTGAGCTTACAGGGGAACAGCCCCAGCATTTT.

The gene calls are TRBV6-2 or TRBV6-3 and TRBJ2-5; no reliable D call. The CDR3 extends over 13 amino acids. Germline V gene sequence: CDR1 MNHEY, CDR2 SVGEGT. Trimming left V 5 bases short and J 1 base short, with 8 bases between. In DNA, the CDR3 is TGTGCCAGCAGTGCGGTCGGCCAAGAGACCCAGTACTTC. Its protein is CASSAVGQETQYF.

This chain connects TRBV12-3 or TRBV12-4 to TRBJ1-2, with a tentative D call TRBD1 (6 bases). Trimming pared 7 bases from V and 8 bases from J, leaving 17 bases between. CDR3 length: 13 residues. CDR3 residues: CASTNQGLIGYTF. CDR3 DNA: TGTGCCAGCACTAATCAGGGGTTGATCGGCTACACCTTC.

Of note for this clone: This same CDR3 is encoded by further DNA sequences in the sample. The chain employs TRBV3-1 (or the pseudogene TRBV3-2) and TRBJ2-3; the D is unclear. Per germline, CDR1 LGHDT and CDR2 YNNKEL (reference sequence). The CDR3 is made up of 12 amino acids. With 1 base removed from V and 6 bases from J, the gap between germline ends came to 5 bases. This CDR3 reads CASSQVRDTQYF. DNA for the CDR3: TGTGCCAGCAGCCAAGTTCGTGATACGCAGTATTTT.

This chain connects TRBV7-9 to TRBJ2-7, with D unresolved. The CDR3 sequence is 11 residues long. V lost 5 bases, J lost 7 bases, and 9 bases lay in between. Germline lookup yields CDR1 SEHNR and CDR2 FQNEAQ (reference sequence). Here the CDR3 reads CASSKDLEQYF. In DNA form, the CDR3 reads TGTGCCAGCAGCAAAGACTTGGAGCAGTACTTC.